The 20 T cell receptor beta chains listed next were all sequenced from one sample in a study of cytomegalovirus exposure and HLA in healthy donors (dated by TCRdb to about 2017). The receptor library was made with the immunoSEQ multiplex PCR assay. For the multiplex PCR, a mixture combining 60 forward primers for TCR Vbeta segments and 13 reverse primers for TCR Jbeta segments was used. The source is immuneACCESS, and TCRdb retained only in-frame sequences with V and J called. Part of the clones is not carried over; for the studies checked, unresolved V genes explain less than half of this, and the remainder is unexplained. Across this sample there are 150,000 to 200,000 clones, with about 80% seen only once. The top ten clonotypes cover about 2% of the sample. What was sequenced was PBMCs. These receptors all stem from a woman in her twenties or thirties in good health and CMV-seronegative.

As regards this clone: One end of the junction is discordant with germline, which a read error may explain. The chain links TRBV2 to TRBJ2-4; TRBD1 might be the D (6 bases). The germline gives CDR1 SNHLY, CDR2 FYNNEI. This CDR3 comprises 15 residues. The CDR3 nucleotides are TGTGCCAGCCAAGGGACATTTCTAACCAAAAACAGTCAGTACTTC. Translation gives CASQGTFLTKNSQYF.

The V gene is TRBV4-1, the J gene TRBJ2-7; 9 bases line up with TRBD2. Germline trimming cut 1 base from V and 6 bases from J; bases unmatched to any gene: 7. CDR3 length equals 15 residues. Germline-derived CDR1 and CDR2 are MGHRA and YSYEKL. CDR3 sequence (DNA): TGCGCCAGCAGCCAAGGGGGACTAGCCGTGTCCGAGCAGTACTTC. Translated, it gives CASSQGGLAVSEQYF.

This clone was counted a single time. V usage is TRBV5-6 and J usage is TRBJ1-2; D is perhaps TRBD1 (6 bases). Deletions cut 1 base from V and 4 bases from J, with 11 bases between. CDR1 is SGHDT, CDR2 YYEEEE, per germline. This CDR3 spans 14 amino acids. The CDR3 protein is CASSLLGASYGYTF. The DNA for the CDR3 is TGTGCCAGCAGCTTGCTGGGGGCTAGCTATGGCTACACCTTC.

The gene calls are TRBV5-1 and TRBJ1-2; TRBD1 agrees at 7 bases. V shed 3 bases, J shed 2 bases, and the junction held 1 base outside the gene matches. Germline V gene sequence: CDR1 SGHRS, CDR2 YFSETQ. The CDR3 consists of 13 residues. CDR3 sequence: CASSSTGNYGYTF. DNA of the CDR3: TGCGCCAGCAGCTCGACAGGGAACTATGGCTACACCTTC. Full variable domain (remainder filled in from reference TRBV5-1 and TRBJ1-2): KAGVTQTPRYLIKTRGQQVTLSCSPISGHRSVSWYQQTPGQGLQFLFEYFSETQRNKGNFPGRFSGRQFSNSRSEMNVSTLELGDSALYLCASSSTGNYGYTFGSGTRLTVV.

This clone appeared once. The chain has TRBV5-1 and TRBJ2-2; D is uncertain. With 0 bases removed from V and 0 bases from J, the gap between germline ends came to 9 bases. The CDR3 spans 16 residues. Germline assignment: CDR1 SGHRS and CDR2 YFSETQ. CDR3 sequence: CASSLAVQPNTGELFF. In DNA form, the CDR3 reads TGCGCCAGCAGCTTGGCGGTACAGCCGAACACCGGGGAGCTGTTTTTT.

The chain has TRBV15 and TRBJ2-7; 8 nucleotides match TRBD2. The CDR3 runs 14 residues. V lost 6 bases, J lost 3 bases, and 7 bases stayed unmatched. CDR1 and CDR2 from the germline V gene are LNHNV and YYDKDF (reference sequence). The CDR3 DNA reads as TGTGCCACCAGGCAAGCGGGAGAGGACTACGAGCAGTACTTC. Protein sequence: CATRQAGEDYEQYF.

The sample holds a few counts of this clone. This sequence joins TRBV25-1 and TRBJ2-2, with D uncertain. V gave up 4 bases and J gave up 7 bases, with 7 bases separating them. The V gene's germline CDR1 is MGHDK and CDR2 SYGVNS. The CDR3 is made up of 12 amino acids. The CDR3: CASSVPGGELFF. For the CDR3, the DNA is TGTGCCAGCAGTGTTCCAGGCGGGGAGCTGTTTTTT.

The J gene is TRBJ1-4, the V gene TRBV5-1; no reliable D call. Germline CDR1 reads SGHRS; CDR2 reads YFSETQ. CDR3 length: 16 amino acids. V lost 1 base and J 0 bases, leaving 10 bases between the germline ends. CDR3 in DNA: TGCGCCAGCAGCTTGACAGTCTTCCCAACTAATGAAAAACTGTTTTTT. It yields the protein CASSLTVFPTNEKLFF.

This clone was detected only once. The V and J genes are TRBV28 and TRBJ1-2; the D gene is possibly TRBD1 (6 bases). Trimming shortened V by 10 bases and J by 3 bases, and 21 bases separated the two germline ends. CDR1 MDHEN and CDR2 SYDVKM come from the germline V gene. This CDR3 has 15 amino acids. CDR3 sequence: CAISETGRGHYGYTF. The CDR3 DNA follows: TGTGCCATCAGCGAGACCGGCAGGGGCCACTATGGCTACACCTTC.

V gene TRBV18 combines with J gene TRBJ2-3; TRBD1 aligns across 8 bases. J gave up 2 bases and V 3 bases, and 7 bases lay outside the gene matches. CDR1 and CDR2 (germline): KGHSH, LQKENI. This CDR3 is 16 amino acids long. The CDR3 protein is CASSPGTGDYTDTQYF. For the CDR3, the DNA is TGTGCCAGCTCACCCGGGACAGGAGATTACACAGATACGCAGTATTTT.

The chain carries TRBV4-2 and TRBJ2-3; TRBD2 might be the D (6 bases). Trimming removed 4 bases at V and 0 bases at J, with 17 bases between. This CDR3 region has 17 residues. Germline assignment: CDR1 LGHNA and CDR2 YNFKEQ. The CDR3 region has the DNA TGTGCCAGCAGCCTACCCTCTGGCGGGGATAGCACAGATACGCAGTATTTT. This encodes CASSLPSGGDSTDTQYF.

This clone was seen a few times. The rearrangement joins TRBV4-2 to TRBJ2-6; no firm D call. V shed 2 bases and J shed 0 bases, with 11 bases lying between them. This CDR3 is 17 amino acids long. Germline loops: CDR1 LGHNA, CDR2 YNFKEQ. CDR3 region: CASSQSRGNSGANVLTF. CDR3 DNA sequence: TGTGCCAGCAGCCAATCAAGAGGAAACTCTGGGGCCAACGTCCTGACTTTC.

This chain connects TRBV28 to TRBJ1-5; D may be TRBD1 (6 bases). This CDR3 region has 16 residues. CDR1 and CDR2 from the germline V gene are MDHEN and SYDVKM. V lost 4 bases and J lost 7, with 20 bases in between. The CDR3 sequence is CASSSHPQGFRQPQHF. As DNA, the CDR3 is TGTGCCAGCAGTTCGCACCCACAGGGATTCAGGCAGCCCCAGCATTTT.

The rearrangement joins TRBV5-6 to TRBJ1-1; D unresolved. CDR3 length: 15 amino acids. Between the trimmed V and J ends, which lost 3 bases and 4 bases, there was a span of 16 bases. In germline, CDR1 is SGHDT, CDR2 YYEEEE. In DNA, the CDR3 is TGTGCCAGCAGCTCCGACCCGGAGATGGCCACTGAAGCTTTCTTT. It yields the protein CASSSDPEMATEAFF.

In the case of this clone: No DNA is shown, since the ends of the CDR3 on it are uncertain; the CDR3 is the one TCRdb lists. Other DNA sequences in the same sample also yield this CDR3. CDR3: CASRLAVGGGISNQPQHF. The gene calls are TRBV12-2 and TRBJ1-5. TRBV12-2 is listed as a pseudogene. The length of the CDR3 is 18 amino acids, counting both ends.

This sequence joins TRBV29-1 and TRBJ1-1; D unresolved. V gave up 4 bases and J gave up 3 bases, with 9 bases separating them. CDR3 size: 12 residues. Germline CDR1 SQVTM, CDR2 ANQGSEA. The CDR3 nucleotides read TGCAGCGTTGGGCTCGTTCACACTGAAGCTTTCTTT. Its translation: CSVGLVHTEAFF.

Only a few counts were recorded for this clone. The chain links TRBV5-4 to TRBJ1-6; perhaps TRBD1 as D (6 bases). CDR1 and CDR2 from the germline V gene are SGHNT and YYREEE (reference sequence). This CDR3 is 15 amino acids long. V was clipped by 7 bases and J by 5 bases, with 16 bases between them. The CDR3 is CASREEQGNNSPLHF. The DNA of the CDR3 is TGTGCCAGCCGGGAAGAACAGGGTAATAATTCACCCCTCCACTTT.

V and J are TRBV6-5 and TRBJ2-5, with D possibly matching TRBD2 (5 bases). Trimming removed 6 bases at V and 5 bases at J, with 19 bases between. CDR3 size: 15 residues. CDR1 is MNHEY and CDR2 is SVGAGI in the germline V gene. CDR3 region: CASSLNSDYGETQYF. The CDR3 DNA sequence: TGTGCCAGCAGCCTCAACTCCGACTACGGGGAGACCCAGTACTTC.

V gene TRBV7-2 combines with J gene TRBJ2-3; 9 bases are a match to TRBD2. Germline loops: CDR1 SGHTA, CDR2 FQGNSA. The CDR3 consists of 14 residues. V shed 4 bases, J shed 7 bases, and the junction held 6 bases outside the gene matches. CDR3 DNA sequence: TGTGCCAGCAGCTCGCCGGGACTAGCCTATACGCAGTATTTT. Translation: CASSSPGLAYTQYF.

The chain links TRBV18 to TRBJ1-1; D gene ambiguous. The CDR3 runs 13 residues. With 2 bases removed from V and 6 bases from J, the gap between germline ends came to 10 bases. Germline CDR1 and CDR2: KGHSH and LQKENI. The CDR3 spells CASSPSRSAEAFF. Written as DNA, the CDR3 is TGTGCCAGCTCACCATCTCGCTCGGCTGAAGCTTTCTTT.